The present T cell receptor beta chain was sequenced within a study of blood T cell repertoires in COVID-19. V lost 5 bases and J 6 bases, leaving 13 bases between the germline ends. Germline CDR1 is SEHNR and CDR2 is FQNEAQ (reference sequence). The CDR3 is 14 amino acids. Produced via immunoSEQ multiplex PCR; TCRdb's table is partial and in-frame only. The table lists 250,000 to 350,000 clones, roughly 90% of them singletons. Sequencing was done on a sample of PBMCs or T cells enriched from blood (not recorded which). The chain uses TRBV7-9 and TRBJ1-4, with D possibly being TRBD1 (6 bases). The sequence was obtained from a woman younger than 30 with acute COVID-19. The CDR3 is CASSLRTADEKLFF. CDR3 nucleotides: TGTGCCAGCAGCCTAAGGACAGCTGATGAAAAACTGTTTTTT.